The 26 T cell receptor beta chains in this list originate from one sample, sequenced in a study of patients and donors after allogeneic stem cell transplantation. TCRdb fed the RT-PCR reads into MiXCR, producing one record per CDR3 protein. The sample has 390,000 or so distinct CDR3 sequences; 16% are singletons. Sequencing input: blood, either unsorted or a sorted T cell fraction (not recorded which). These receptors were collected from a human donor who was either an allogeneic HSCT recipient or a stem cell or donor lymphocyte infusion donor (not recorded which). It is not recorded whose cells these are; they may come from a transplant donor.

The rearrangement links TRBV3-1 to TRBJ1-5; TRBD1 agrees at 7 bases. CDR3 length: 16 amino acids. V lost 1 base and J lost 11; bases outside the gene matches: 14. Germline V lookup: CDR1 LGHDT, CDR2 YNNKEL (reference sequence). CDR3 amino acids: CASSQVKGASTLSQHF. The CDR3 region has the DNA TGTGCCAGCAGCCAAGTAAAGGGGGCCTCGACACTTTCCCAGCATTTT.

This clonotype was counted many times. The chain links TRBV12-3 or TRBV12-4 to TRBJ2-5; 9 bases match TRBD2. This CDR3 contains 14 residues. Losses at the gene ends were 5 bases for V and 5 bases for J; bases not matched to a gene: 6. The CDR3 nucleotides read TGTGCCAGCAGTCCTTCTAGCGGGGAGGAGACCCAGTACTTC. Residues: CASSPSSGEETQYF.

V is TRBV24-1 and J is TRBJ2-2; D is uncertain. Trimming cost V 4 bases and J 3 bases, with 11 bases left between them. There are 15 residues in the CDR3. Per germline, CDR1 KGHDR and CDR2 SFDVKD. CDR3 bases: TGTGCCACCAGTGACTACTCGGGCGACACCGGGGAGCTGTTTTTT. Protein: CATSDYSGDTGELFF.

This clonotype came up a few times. The CDR3 loop reads CASPGDDGELFF. The CDR3 nucleotides are TGTGCCAGCCCAGGGGATGACGGGGAGCTGTTTTTT. V is TRBV7-9 and J is TRBJ2-2, with a possible D match to TRBD1 (6 bases). The germline V and J ends were trimmed by 8 bases and 7 bases, with 11 bases remaining between them. The CDR3 runs to 12 residues. Germline CDR1 is SEHNR and CDR2 is FQNEAQ (reference sequence).

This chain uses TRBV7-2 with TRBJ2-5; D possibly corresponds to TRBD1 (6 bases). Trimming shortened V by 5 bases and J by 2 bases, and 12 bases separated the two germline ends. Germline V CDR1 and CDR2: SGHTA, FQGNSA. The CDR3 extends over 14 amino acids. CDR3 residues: CASSPGQRQETQYF. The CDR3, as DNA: TGTGCCAGCAGCCCTGGACAGAGACAAGAGACCCAGTACTTC.

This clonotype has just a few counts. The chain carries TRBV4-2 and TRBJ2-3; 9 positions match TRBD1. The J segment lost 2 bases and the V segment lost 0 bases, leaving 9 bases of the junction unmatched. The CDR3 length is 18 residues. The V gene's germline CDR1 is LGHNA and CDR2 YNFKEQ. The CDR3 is CASSQEGGGQGNTDTQYF. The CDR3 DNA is TGTGCCAGCAGCCAAGAAGGGGGGGGACAGGGAAACACAGATACGCAGTATTTT.

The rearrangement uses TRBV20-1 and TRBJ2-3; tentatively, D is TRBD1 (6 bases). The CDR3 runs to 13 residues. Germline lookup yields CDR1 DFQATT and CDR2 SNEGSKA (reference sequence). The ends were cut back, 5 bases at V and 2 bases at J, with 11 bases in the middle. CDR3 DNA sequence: TGCAGTGCTTTTTCGGGACACACAGATACGCAGTATTTT. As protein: CSAFSGHTDTQYF.

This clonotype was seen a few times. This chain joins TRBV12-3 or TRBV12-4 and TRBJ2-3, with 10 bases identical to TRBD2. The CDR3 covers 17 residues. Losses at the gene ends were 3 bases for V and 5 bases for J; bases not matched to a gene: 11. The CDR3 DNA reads TGTGCCAGCAGTTTGTATCCAGCGGGAGGGCTTATAGATACGCAGTATTTT. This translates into CASSLYPAGGLIDTQYF.

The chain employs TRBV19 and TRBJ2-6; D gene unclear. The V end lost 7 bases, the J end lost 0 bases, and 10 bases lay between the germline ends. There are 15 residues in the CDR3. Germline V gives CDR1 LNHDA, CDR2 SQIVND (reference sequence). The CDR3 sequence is CASKTANSGANVLTF. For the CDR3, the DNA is TGTGCCAGTAAAACAGCCAACTCTGGGGCCAACGTCCTGACTTTC.

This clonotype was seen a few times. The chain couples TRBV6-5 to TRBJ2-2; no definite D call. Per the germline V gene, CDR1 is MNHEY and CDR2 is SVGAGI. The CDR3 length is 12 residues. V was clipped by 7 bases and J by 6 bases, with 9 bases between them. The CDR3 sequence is CASKAHPGELFF. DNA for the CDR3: TGTGCCAGCAAGGCCCATCCCGGGGAGCTGTTTTTT.

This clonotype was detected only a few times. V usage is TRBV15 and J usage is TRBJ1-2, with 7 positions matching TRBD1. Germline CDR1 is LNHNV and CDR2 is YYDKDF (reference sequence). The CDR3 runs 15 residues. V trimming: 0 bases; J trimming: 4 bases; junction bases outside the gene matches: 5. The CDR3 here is CATSRDGNRGYGYTF. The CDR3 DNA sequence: TGTGCCACCAGCAGAGATGGCAACAGGGGCTATGGCTACACCTTC.

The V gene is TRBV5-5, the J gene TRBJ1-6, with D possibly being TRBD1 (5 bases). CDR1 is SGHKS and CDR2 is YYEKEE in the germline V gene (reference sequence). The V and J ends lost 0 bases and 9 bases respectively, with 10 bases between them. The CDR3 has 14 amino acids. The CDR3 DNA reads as TGTGCCAGCAGCTTGGAAGGGGATCCTTCACCCCTCCACTTT. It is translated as CASSLEGDPSPLHF. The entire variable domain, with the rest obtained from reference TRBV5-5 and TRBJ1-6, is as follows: DAGVTQSPTHLIKTRGQQVTLRCSPISGHKSVSWYQQVLGQGPQFIFQYYEKEERGRGNFPDRFSARQFPNYSSELNVNALLLGDSALYLCASSLEGDPSPLHFGNGTRLTVT.

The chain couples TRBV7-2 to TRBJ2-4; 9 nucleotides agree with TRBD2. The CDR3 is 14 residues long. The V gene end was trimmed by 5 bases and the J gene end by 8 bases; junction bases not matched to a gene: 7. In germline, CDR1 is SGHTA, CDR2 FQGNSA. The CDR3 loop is CASSISGGTDIQYF. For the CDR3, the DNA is TGTGCCAGCAGCATTAGCGGGGGTACGGACATTCAGTACTTC.

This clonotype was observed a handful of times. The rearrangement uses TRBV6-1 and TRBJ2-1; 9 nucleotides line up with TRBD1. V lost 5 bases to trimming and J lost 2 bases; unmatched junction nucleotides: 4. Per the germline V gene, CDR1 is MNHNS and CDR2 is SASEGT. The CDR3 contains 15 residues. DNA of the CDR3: TGTGCCAGCAGTCCTACAGGGGGCGCCTACAATGAGCAGTTCTTC. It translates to CASSPTGGAYNEQFF.

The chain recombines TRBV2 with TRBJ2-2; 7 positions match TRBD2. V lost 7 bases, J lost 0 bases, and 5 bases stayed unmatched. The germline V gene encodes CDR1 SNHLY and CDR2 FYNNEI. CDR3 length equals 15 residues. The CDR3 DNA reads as TGTGCCAGCACTCGGGCGGGGGCGAACACCGGGGAGCTGTTTTTT. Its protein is CASTRAGANTGELFF.

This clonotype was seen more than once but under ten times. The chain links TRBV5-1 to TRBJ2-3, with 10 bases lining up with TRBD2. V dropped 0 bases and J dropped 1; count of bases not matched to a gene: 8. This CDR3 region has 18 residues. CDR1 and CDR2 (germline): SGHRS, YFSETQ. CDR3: CASSLGSSGSLGTDTQYF. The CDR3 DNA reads TGCGCCAGCAGCTTGGGTTCTAGCGGGAGCTTAGGCACAGATACGCAGTATTTT. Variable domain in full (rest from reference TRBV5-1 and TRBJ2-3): KAGVTQTPRYLIKTRGQQVTLSCSPISGHRSVSWYQQTPGQGLQFLFEYFSETQRNKGNFPGRFSGRQFSNSRSEMNVSTLELGDSALYLCASSLGSSGSLGTDTQYFGPGTRLTVL.

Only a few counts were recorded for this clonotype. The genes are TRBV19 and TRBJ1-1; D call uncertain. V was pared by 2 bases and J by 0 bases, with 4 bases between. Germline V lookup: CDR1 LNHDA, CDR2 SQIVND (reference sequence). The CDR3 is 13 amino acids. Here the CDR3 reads CASSIWVNTEAFF. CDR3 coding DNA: TGTGCCAGTAGTATATGGGTGAACACTGAAGCTTTCTTT.

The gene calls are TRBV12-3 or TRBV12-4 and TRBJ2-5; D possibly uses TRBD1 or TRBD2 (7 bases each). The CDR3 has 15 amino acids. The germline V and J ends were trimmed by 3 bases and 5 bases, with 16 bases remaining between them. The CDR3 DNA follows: TGTGCCAGCAGTTTGGCCAGGGGGGGCTGGGAGACCCAGTACTTC. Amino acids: CASSLARGGWETQYF.

CDR3 coding DNA: TGTGCCAGCAGCTTGCCCCTGGGAGGGGACAATGAGCAGTTCTTC. The encoded protein is CASSLPLGGDNEQFF. The chain recombines TRBV5-6 with TRBJ2-1; the match to TRBD2 covers 7 bases. Trimming removed 1 base from V and 5 bases from J; junction bases left unmatched: 6. Germline V gene data show CDR1 as SGHDT and CDR2 as YYEEEE. The CDR3 runs to 15 residues.

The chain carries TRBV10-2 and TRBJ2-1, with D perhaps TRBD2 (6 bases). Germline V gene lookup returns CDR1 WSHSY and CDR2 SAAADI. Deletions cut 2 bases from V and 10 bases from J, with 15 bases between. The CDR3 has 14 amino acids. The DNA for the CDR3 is TGCGCCAGCAGTGAGATGAAGGCGGGACCGGAGCAGTTCTTC. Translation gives CASSEMKAGPEQFF.

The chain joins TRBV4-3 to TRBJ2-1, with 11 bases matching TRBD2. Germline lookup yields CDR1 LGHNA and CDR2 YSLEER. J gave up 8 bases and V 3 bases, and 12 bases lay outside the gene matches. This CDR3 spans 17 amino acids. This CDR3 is CASSHDPSGTSGDEQFF. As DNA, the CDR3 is TGCGCCAGCAGCCATGATCCATCCGGGACTAGCGGCGATGAGCAGTTCTTC.

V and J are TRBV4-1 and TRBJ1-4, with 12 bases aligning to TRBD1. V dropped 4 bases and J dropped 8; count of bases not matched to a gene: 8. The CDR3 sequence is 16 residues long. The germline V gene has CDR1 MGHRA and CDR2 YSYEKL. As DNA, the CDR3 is TGCGCCAGCAGCCTCCCCGGGACAGGGGGCAGAGAAAAACTGTTTTTT. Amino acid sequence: CASSLPGTGGREKLFF.

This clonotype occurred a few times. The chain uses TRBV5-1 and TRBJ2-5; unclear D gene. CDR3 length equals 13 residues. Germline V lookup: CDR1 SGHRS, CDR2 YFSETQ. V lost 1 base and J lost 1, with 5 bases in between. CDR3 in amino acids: CASSLYIQETQYF. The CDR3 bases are TGCGCCAGCAGCTTGTATATCCAAGAGACCCAGTACTTC.

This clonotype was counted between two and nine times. The CDR3 loop reads CASSQGGVTPQHF. The DNA of the CDR3 is TGTGCCAGCAGTCAGGGGGGTGTGACGCCCCAGCATTTT. This chain connects TRBV5-6 to TRBJ1-5; 7 nucleotides line up with TRBD1. The J segment lost 9 bases and the V segment lost 5 bases, leaving 8 bases of the junction unmatched. The CDR3 covers 13 residues. CDR1 is SGHDT and CDR2 is YYEEEE in the germline V gene.

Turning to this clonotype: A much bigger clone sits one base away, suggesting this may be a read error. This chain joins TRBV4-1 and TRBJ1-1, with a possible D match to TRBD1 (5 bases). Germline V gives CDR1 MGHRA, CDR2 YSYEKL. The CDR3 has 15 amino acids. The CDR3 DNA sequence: TGCGCCAGCAGCCAAGATCCAGGGTTTAACACTGAAGCTTTATTT. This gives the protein CASSQDPGFNTEALF.

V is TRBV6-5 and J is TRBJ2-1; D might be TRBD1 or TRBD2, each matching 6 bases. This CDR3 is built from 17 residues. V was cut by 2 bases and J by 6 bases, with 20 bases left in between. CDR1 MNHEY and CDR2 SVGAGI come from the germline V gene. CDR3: CASSYRGRWRLSNEQFF. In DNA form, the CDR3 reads TGTGCCAGCAGTTACCGGGGGCGGTGGAGGTTGAGCAATGAGCAGTTCTTC.